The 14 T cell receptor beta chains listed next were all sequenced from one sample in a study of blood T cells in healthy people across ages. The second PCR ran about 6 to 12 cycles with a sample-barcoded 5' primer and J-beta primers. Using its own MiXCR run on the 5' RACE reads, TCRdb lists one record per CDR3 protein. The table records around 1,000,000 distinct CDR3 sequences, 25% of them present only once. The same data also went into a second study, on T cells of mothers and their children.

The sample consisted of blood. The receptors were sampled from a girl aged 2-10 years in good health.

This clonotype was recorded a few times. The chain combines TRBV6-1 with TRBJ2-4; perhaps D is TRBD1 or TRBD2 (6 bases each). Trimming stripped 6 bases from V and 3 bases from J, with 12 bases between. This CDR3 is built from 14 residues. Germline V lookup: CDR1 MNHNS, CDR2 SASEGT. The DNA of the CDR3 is TGTGCCAGCAGGTCGGGGGACATCAAAAACATTCAGTACTTC. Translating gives CASRSGDIKNIQYF.

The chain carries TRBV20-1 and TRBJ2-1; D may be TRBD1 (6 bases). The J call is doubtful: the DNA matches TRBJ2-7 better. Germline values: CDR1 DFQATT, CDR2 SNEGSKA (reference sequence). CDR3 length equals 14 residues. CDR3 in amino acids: CSALLDSRLREQYF. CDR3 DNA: TGCAGTGCTCTATTGGACAGCCGCCTACGGGAGCAGTACTTC.

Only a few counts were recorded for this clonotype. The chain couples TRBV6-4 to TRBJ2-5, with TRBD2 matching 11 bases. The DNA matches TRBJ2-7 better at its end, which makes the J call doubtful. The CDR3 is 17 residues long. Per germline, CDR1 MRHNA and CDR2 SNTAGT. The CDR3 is CASSDWASGGTYYEQYF. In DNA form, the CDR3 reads TGTGCCAGCAGTGACTGGGCTAGCGGGGGGACCTACTACGAGCAGTACTTC.

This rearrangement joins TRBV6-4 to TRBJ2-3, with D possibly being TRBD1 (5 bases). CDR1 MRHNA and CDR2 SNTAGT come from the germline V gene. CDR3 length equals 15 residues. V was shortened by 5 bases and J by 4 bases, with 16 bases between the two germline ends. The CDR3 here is CASSRSRLQADTQYF. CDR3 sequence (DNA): TGTGCCAGCAGTCGGAGTCGATTACAGGCAGATACGCAGTATTTT.

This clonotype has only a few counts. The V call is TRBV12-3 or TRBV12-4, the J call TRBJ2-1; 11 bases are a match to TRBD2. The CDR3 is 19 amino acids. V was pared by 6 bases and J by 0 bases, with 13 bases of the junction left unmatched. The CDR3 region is CASRSLLAGGPSSYNEQFF. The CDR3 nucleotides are TGTGCCAGCAGGTCTCTTCTAGCGGGAGGCCCGAGCTCCTACAATGAGCAGTTCTTC.

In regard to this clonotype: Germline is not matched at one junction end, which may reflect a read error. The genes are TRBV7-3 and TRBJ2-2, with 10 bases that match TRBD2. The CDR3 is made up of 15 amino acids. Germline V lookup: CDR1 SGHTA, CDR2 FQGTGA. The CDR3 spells CASSFSGGYTGELFF. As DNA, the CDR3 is TGTGCTAGCAGCTTTAGCGGGGGGTACACCGGGGAGCTGTTTTTT.

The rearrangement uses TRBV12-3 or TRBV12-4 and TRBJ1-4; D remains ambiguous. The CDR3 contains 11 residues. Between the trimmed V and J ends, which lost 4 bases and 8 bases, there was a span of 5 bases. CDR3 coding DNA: TGTGCCAGCAGTTACCAGGAAAAACTGTTTTTT. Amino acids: CASSYQEKLFF.

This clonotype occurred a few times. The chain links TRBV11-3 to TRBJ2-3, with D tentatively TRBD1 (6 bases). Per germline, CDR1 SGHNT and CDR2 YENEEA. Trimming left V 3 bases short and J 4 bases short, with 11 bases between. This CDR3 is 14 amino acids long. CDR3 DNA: TGTGCCAGCAGCTTCTCAAGGACAGCAGATACGCAGTATTTT. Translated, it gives CASSFSRTADTQYF.

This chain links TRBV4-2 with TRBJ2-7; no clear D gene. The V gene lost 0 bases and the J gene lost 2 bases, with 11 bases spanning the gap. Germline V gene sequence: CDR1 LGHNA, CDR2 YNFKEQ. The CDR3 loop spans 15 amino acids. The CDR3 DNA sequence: TGTGCCAGCAGCCAAGAGTCCCAGGCCGCCTACGAGCAGTACTTC. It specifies CASSQESQAAYEQYF.

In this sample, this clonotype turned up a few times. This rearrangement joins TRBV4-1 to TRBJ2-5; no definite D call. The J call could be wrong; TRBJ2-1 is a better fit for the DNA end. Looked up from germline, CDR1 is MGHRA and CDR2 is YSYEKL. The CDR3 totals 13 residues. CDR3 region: CASSRTIRDEQFF. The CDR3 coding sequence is TGCGCCAGCAGCAGAACTATAAGGGATGAGCAGTTCTTC.

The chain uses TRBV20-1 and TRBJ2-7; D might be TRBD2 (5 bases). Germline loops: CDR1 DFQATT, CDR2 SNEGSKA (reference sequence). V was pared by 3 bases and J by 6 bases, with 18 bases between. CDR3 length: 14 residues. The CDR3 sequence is CSARGIGMGVEQYF. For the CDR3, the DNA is TGCAGTGCTAGGGGGATCGGGATGGGTGTCGAGCAGTACTTC.

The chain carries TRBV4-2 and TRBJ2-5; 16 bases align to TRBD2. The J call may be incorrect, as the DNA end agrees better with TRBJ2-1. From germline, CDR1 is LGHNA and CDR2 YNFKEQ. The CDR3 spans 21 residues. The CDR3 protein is CASSPHPIGTSGGDSYNEQFF. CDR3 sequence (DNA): TGTGCCAGCAGCCCACATCCGATAGGGACTAGCGGGGGGGACTCCTACAATGAGCAGTTCTTC.

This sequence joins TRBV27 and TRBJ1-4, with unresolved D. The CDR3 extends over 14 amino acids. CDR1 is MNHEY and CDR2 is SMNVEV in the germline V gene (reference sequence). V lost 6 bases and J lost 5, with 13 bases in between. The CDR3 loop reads CASSPGSLNEKLFF. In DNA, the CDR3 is TGTGCCAGCAGCCCGGGGAGCTTAAATGAAAAACTGTTTTTT.

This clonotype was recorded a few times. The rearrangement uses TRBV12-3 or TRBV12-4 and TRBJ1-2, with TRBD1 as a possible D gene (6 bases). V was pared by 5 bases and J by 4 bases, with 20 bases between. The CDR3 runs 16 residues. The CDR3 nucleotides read TGTGCCAGCAGTATTCACAGGGATGGGGCCTTCTATGGCTACACCTTC. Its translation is CASSIHRDGAFYGYTF.